A selection of T cell receptor beta chains follows, all from one sample in a study of T cell changes during pregnancy in multiple sclerosis. Using immunoSEQ multiplex PCR, the repertoire was profiled, and TCRdb retains in-frame clones only, with some absent. The sample contains 80,000 to 95,000 clones, 90% to 95% of which appear only once. Sequences were derived from peripheral blood, sampled in the second trimester of pregnancy. The receptors here all came from a female donor with multiple sclerosis, enrolled in a pregnancy study. Both conserved end residues are part of each CDR3. The D gene is left open where the match is weak. Clone size is shown for a subset of rows, as once, few, many or a class of expanded clone.

d_call | j_call | clone_size | v_call | cdr3_nt | cdr3_aa
. | TRBJ2-7 | . | TRBV19 | TGTGCCAGTACCCCAGGAGCGGTTACACAGCAGTACTTC | CASTPGAVTQQYF
. | TRBJ2-7 | . | TRBV2 | TGTGCCAGCAGTCCTAGCCGCTACGAGCAGTACTTC | CASSPSRYEQYF
TRBD1 | TRBJ1-5 | . | TRBV27 | TGTGCCAGCAGTTCGGGGACAGGGGGGAGCAATCAGCCCCAGCATTTT | CASSSGTGGSNQPQHF
TRBD2 | TRBJ2-5 | . | TRBV5-1 | TGCGCCAGCAGCCAGGGACTAGCGGGGCCGGGAGAGACCCAGTACTTC | CASSQGLAGPGETQYF
TRBD2 | TRBJ2-7 | . | TRBV9 | TGTGCCAGCAGCGCACCGACTAGCGGGAGCGACGAGCAGTACTTC | CASSAPTSGSDEQYF
TRBD2 | TRBJ2-3 | . | TRBV6-1 | TGTGCCAGCCCTAGCGGGAGCACAGATACGCAGTATTTT | CASPSGSTDTQYF
. | TRBJ2-1 | . | TRBV6-5 | TGTGCCAGCACCGCCGGGGGAGAGCAGTTCTTC | CASTAGGEQFF
TRBD2 | TRBJ2-1 | . | TRBV7-9 | TGTGCCAGCAGCTTAGCGGCGGGAGGGCCTCTATACAATGAGCAGTTCTTC | CASSLAAGGPLYNEQFF
. | TRBJ2-7 | . | TRBV19 | TGTGCCAGCAGTAGCGGCACCTACGAGCAGTACTTC | CASSSGTYEQYF
TRBD1 | TRBJ2-7 | . | TRBV5-1 | TGCGCCAGCAGCGTAGACAGGGGGCCAGCCTACGAGCAGTACTTC | CASSVDRGPAYEQYF
TRBD2 | TRBJ2-1 | . | TRBV25-1 | TGTGCCAGCAGTGGGATAGCGGGAGTAGACAATGAGCAGTTCTTC | CASSGIAGVDNEQFF
. | TRBJ2-1 | . | TRBV18 | TGTGCCAGCTCACCAACACAGTCAACTTACAATGAGCAGTTCTTC | CASSPTQSTYNEQFF
. | TRBJ2-7 | once | TRBV5-1 | TGCGCCAGCAGCTTGGTGCTCGACAGAATAGACGAGCAGTACTTC | CASSLVLDRIDEQYF
. | TRBJ1-4 | . | TRBV5-1 | TGCGCCAGCAGCTTGCAGGGGAGAATCGCAACTAATGAAAAACTGTTTTTT | CASSLQGRIATNEKLFF
. | TRBJ2-7 | . | TRBV7-6 | TGTGCCAGCAGCCCCGAGGTCCTCCCCTACGAGCAGTACTTC | CASSPEVLPYEQYF
TRBD1 | TRBJ1-5 | . | TRBV30 | TGTGCCTGGAGTCCAGGGGGCGTTCAGCCCCAGCATTTT | CAWSPGGVQPQHF
. | TRBJ2-2 | once | TRBV6-1 | TGTGCCAGCAGTAGGGGACTGCGGAACACCGGGGAGCTGTTTTTT | CASSRGLRNTGELFF
TRBD1 | TRBJ2-2 | few | TRBV19 | TGTGCCAGTAGTATAGACGGGACAGGGTCGGCCGGGGAGCTGTTTTTT | CASSIDGTGSAGELFF
TRBD1 | TRBJ1-2 | . | TRBV27 | TGTGCCAGCCGAAGTCTAGCGACAGGGTTATGGTATGGCTACACCTTC | CASRSLATGLWYGYTF
. | TRBJ2-1 | . | TRBV2 | TGTGCCAGCAGTGTAGGTGGGAGTCCCTACAATGAGCAGTTCTTC | CASSVGGSPYNEQFF
TRBD1 | TRBJ1-1 | . | TRBV2 | TGTGCCAGCGCGACAGGGGATCTTGAGAACACTGAAGCTTTCTTT | CASATGDLENTEAFF
TRBD1 | TRBJ1-5 | . | TRBV28 | TGTGCCAGCCGGGACAGAGAGAATCAGCCCCAGCATTTT | CASRDRENQPQHF
TRBD1 | TRBJ2-1 | . | TRBV29-1 | TGCAGCGTTGACTTGGGGACAGGGGGGGAACCGTTCTTC | CSVDLGTGGEPFF
. | TRBJ1-2 | . | TRBV5-8 | TGTGCCAGCAGCTTGCTCCCCGGGGACTATGGCTACACCTTC | CASSLLPGDYGYTF
. | TRBJ1-5 | . | TRBV19 | TGTGCCAGTAGTAAGCGACAAGGCGGAGGGAGCAATCAGCCCCAGCATTTT | CASSKRQGGGSNQPQHF
TRBD1 | TRBJ1-2 | . | TRBV19 | TGTGCCAGTAGGTGGCAGGGGGCTAACTATGGCTACACCTTC | CASRWQGANYGYTF
TRBD2 | TRBJ2-7 | . | TRBV27 | TGTGCCAGCTCTGGACTAGCGGGAGACGAGCAGTACTTC | CASSGLAGDEQYF
. | TRBJ2-7 | . | TRBV28 | TGTGCCAGCAGTTACACAGGGCGAGAGCAGTACTTC | CASSYTGREQYF